The present entry profiles one T cell receptor (beta chain) with its context. Its antigen remains unknown. This sample stems from a study of shared clonotypes between healthy human individuals. The overall study: The people who gave samples were two women and a few men aged 18 to 49.

Germline trimming cut 6 bases from V and 8 bases from J; bases unmatched to any gene: 10. Germline CDR1 reads SQVTM; CDR2 reads ANQGSEA. The CDR3 sequence is 14 residues long. Study results and caveats: It was only blood that was sampled, and tissue repertoires likely differ.

Approximately 210 ng DNA, approximately 31,000 T cell genomes, went into each sorted-subset replicate PCR. Per the original methods: Filtering differed because ImmunoSEQ produced junction-only sequences that carried no quality scores. Data came from immunoSEQ multiplex PCR; TCRdb stores just in-frame clones and leaves some out. V and J calls and clone size are those listed in that table; D and trimming were worked out from the DNA. The sample has more than 900,000 clones; 78% are singletons. This TCR derives from a man aged 18-30 years in good health. Some clones in this sample may be carry-over from other donors' samples. This rearrangement joins TRBV29-1 to TRBJ2-4; TRBD2 matches at 10 bases. The sequenced sample was memory CD4+ T cells from PBMCs. Subset given: CD45RA-negative fraction. In nucleotides, the CDR3 is TGCAGCGTGACCAAGCGGGAGGGCCGAGACATTCAGTACTTC. This translates into CSVTKREGRDIQYF.